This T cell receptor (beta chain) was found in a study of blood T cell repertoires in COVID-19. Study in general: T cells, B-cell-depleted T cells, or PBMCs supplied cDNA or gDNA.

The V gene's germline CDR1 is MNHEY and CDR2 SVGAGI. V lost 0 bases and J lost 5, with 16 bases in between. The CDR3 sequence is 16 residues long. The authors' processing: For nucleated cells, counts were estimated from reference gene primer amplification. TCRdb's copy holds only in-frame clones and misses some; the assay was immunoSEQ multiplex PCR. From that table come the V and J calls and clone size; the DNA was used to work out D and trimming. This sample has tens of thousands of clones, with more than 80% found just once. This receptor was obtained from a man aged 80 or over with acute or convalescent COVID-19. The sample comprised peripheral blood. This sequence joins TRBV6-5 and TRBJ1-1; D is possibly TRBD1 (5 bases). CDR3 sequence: CASSYSSGREGTEAFF. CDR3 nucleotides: TGTGCCAGCAGTTACTCGAGTGGCAGGGAGGGGACTGAAGCTTTCTTT.